The rows below give T cell receptor beta chains drawn from one sample of a study of blood T cells in healthy people across ages. TCRdb itself ran the 5' RACE reads through MiXCR, one entry per CDR3 protein. This table has approximately 800,000 distinct CDR3 sequences, 53% appearing once. Sequencing was done on a sample of blood. The receptor set was obtained from an elderly man in good health. Each CDR3 is given with its conserved first and last residue. The order of the fields is D gene, clone size, V gene, J gene, CDR3 length, CDR3 DNA, CDR3 protein. A D gene is named only where the DNA matches it firmly. For some rows the clone size is stated as once, few or many, or as a class when expanded; others skip it.

-	-	TRBV28	TRBJ2-3	13	TGTGCCAGCAGTTCCCCAGTTTCGGATACGCAGTATTTT	CASSSPVSDTQYF
-	-	TRBV6-2/TRBV6-3	TRBJ1-2	14	TGTGCCAGCAGTTACCCAGCTGTAGGGTCCGGCTACACCTTC	CASSYPAVGSGYTF
TRBD1	-	TRBV10-3	TRBJ1-5	14	TGTGCCATCAGTACAGGGGCAGGCAATCAGCCCCAGCATTTT	CAISTGAGNQPQHF
TRBD2	-	TRBV12-3/TRBV12-4	TRBJ2-1	16	TGTGCCAGCACCCCAAGAGGCGGGAGTGGTTACAATGAGCAGTTCTTC	CASTPRGGSGYNEQFF
TRBD1	few	TRBV5-1	TRBJ2-7	17	TGCGCCAGCAGCCCAACGACAGGGAGACCAGGTGCGGACGAGCAGTACTTC	CASSPTTGRPGADEQYF
TRBD1	-	TRBV20-1	TRBJ2-1	14	TGCAGTGCCGCCAGGACAGGGGTCCACAATGAGCAGTTCTTC	CSAARTGVHNEQFF
TRBD2	-	TRBV25-1	TRBJ2-7	16	TGTGCCAGCAGTGTCCCTAGCGGGGTGGGCTCCTACGAGCAGTACTTC	CASSVPSGVGSYEQYF
-	few	TRBV29-1	TRBJ2-7	13	TGCAGCGCCACCTTATTGGGGGACCACGAGCAGTACTTC	CSATLLGDHEQYF
-	-	TRBV7-2	TRBJ2-5	14	TGTGCCAGCAGCTTAGGAAGGGCGTCAGAGACCCAGTACTTC	CASSLGRASETQYF
-	-	TRBV27	TRBJ2-7	14	TGTGCCAGCAGTCCCCGGACCGAGCACTACGAGCAGTACTTC	CASSPRTEHYEQYF
TRBD1	-	TRBV5-1	TRBJ1-5	14	TGCGCCAGCAGTCCAGGGGGACCAAATCAGCCCCAGCATTTT	CASSPGGPNQPQHF
-	-	TRBV7-9	TRBJ2-3	15	TGTGCCAGCAGCCACGTAGAAGGGGGCACAGATACGCAGTATTTT	CASSHVEGGTDTQYF
TRBD2	-	TRBV6-1	TRBJ2-4	15	TGTGCCAGCAGTCCAGGACTAGCGGGAGGGCGTGGGCAGTACTTC	CASSPGLAGGRGQYF
-	-	TRBV18	TRBJ2-3	14	TGTGCCAGCTCACCAGGAAGAGGCGACAGATACGCGTATTTT	CASSPGRGDRYAYF
-	few	TRBV29-1	TRBJ2-5	12	TGCAGCGTTGAATTTTTCGAAGAGACCCAGTACTTC	CSVEFFEETQYF
-	-	TRBV3-1	TRBJ2-3	12	TGTGCCAGCAGCCAACGAACAGATACGCAGTATTTT	CASSQRTDTQYF
TRBD2	-	TRBV12-3/TRBV12-4	TRBJ2-1	15	TGTGCCAGCAGCCGACTAGCGGGGACCTACAATGAGCAGTTCTTC	CASSRLAGTYNEQFF
-	few	TRBV20-1	TRBJ1-6	11	TGCAGTGTCTCTGGGAATTCACCCCTCCACTTT	CSVSGNSPLHF
-	-	TRBV4-2	TRBJ1-5	14	TGTGCCAGCAGCCCTCAGGATAGCAATCAGCCCCAGCATTTT	CASSPQDSNQPQHF
TRBD2	many	TRBV29-1	TRBJ2-7	13	TGCAGCGTGCTAGCGGGAGGGCCTCACGAGCAGTACTTC	CSVLAGGPHEQYF
-	-	TRBV7-2	TRBJ1-6	16	TGTGCCAGCAGTCCGCGACCGAGCTCCTATAATTCACCCCTCCACTTT	CASSPRPSSYNSPLHF
-	-	TRBV7-3	TRBJ2-1	15	TGTGCCAGCAGCTTAAACAGGGAGTCCTACAATGAGCAGTTCTTC	CASSLNRESYNEQFF